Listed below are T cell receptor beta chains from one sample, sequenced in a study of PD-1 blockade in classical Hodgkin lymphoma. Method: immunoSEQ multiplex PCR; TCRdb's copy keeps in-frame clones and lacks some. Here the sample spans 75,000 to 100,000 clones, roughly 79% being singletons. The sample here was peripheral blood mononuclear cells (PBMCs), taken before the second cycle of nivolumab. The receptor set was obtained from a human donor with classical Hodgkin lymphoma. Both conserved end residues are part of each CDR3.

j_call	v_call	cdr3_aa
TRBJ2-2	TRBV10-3	CAISESGLNTGELFF
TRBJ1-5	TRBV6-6	CASSTWGAQHF
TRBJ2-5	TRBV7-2	CASSYLQWREGGETQYF
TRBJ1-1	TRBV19	CASSAIPGAPTEAFF
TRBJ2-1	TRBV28	CASSLTSGDYNEQFF
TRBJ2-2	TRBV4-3	CASSQGGFTPGELFF
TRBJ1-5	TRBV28	CASSPPLGATSNQPQHF
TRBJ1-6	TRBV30	CASSGQAYNSPLHF
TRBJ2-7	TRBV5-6	CASSLGSGLSGVGQYF
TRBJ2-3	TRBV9	CASSLLGEGTDTQYF
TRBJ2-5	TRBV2	CASSELLRETQYF
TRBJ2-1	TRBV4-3	CASSQELRMGRRAEQFF
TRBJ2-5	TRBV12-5	CASGWGGETQYF
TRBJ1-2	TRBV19	CASSTLGASGYTF
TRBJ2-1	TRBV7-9	CASSREASHEQFF
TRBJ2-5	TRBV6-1	CASSDRAGGQETQYF
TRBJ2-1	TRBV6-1	CASSGGFPSYNEQFF
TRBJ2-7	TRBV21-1	CASSRRASGNEQYF
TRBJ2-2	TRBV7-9	CASRDLAGVAGELFF
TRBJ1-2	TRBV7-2	CASSANPWGNYGYTF
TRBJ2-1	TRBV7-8	CASSVSTGGTYNEQFF
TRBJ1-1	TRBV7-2	CASSSGAGYTEAFF
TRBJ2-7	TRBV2	CASRPTGGRSYEQYF
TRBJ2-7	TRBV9	CASSAGYEQYF
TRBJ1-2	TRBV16	CASSQSTGFSYGYTF
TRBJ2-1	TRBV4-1	CASSQVVTNYNEQFF
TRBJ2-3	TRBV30	CAWSNPGGTDTQYF
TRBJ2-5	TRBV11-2	CASSLNLETQYF
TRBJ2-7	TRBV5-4	CASSLTGTSIEQYF
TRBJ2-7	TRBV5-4	CASSLGRQGDYEQYF
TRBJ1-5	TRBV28	CASSLPGTGASQPQHF
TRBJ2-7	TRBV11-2	CASSLDAVFSYEQYF
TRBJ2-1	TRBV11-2	CASSPGFEQFF
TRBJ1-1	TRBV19	CASSRGRRDVNTEAFF
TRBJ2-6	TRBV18	CASSPRPETGANVLTF
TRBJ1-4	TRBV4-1	CASSQEPFGTVWNEKLFF
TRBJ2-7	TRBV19	CASSPGNSYEQYF
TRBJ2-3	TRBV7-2	CASRGAVSTDTQYF
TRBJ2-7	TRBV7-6	CASSFSGWKSGKSYEQYF
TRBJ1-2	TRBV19	CASSSDPWTGPGLNYGYTF
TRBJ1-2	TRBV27	CASSLNGANYGYTF
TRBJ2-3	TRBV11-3	CASSFRRGDTQYF
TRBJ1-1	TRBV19	CASSIGPGDTEAFF
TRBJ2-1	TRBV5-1	CASSRKTSGSYNEQFF
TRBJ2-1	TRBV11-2	CASSFRDFNEQFF
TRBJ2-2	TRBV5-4	CASSDPGTGTTGELFF
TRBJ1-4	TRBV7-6	CASKSNGGMNEKLFF
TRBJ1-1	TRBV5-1	CASSLDLGDHKAFF